Listed below are T cell receptor beta chains from one sample, sequenced in a study of CD8+ T cells in alopecia areata. Measured with immunoSEQ multiplex PCR; TCRdb has only the in-frame clones, and not every one. The table records some 240,000 clones, more than 45% of them present only once. The sequenced sample was CD4+ T cells sorted from blood, obtained at week 4, from a patient treated with tofacitinib. These receptors came from a human donor with alopecia areata. The CDR3 runs from the conserved cysteine through the conserved F or W. A D gene is named only where the DNA matches it firmly. Where a row states a size, it is once, few, many or the class of an expanded clone; other rows omit it.

>TRBD2|TRBJ2-3|.|TRBV2
TGTGCCAGCACAGTAGCGGGGAGCACAGATACGCAGTATTTT
CASTVAGSTDTQYF
>TRBD1|TRBJ1-1|few|TRBV15
TGTGCCACCAGCAGACCCGGGACAGGGAAAGCTTTCTTT
CATSRPGTGKAFF
>TRBD2|TRBJ2-2|.|TRBV2
TGTGCCAGCAGCGACCTAGCGGGGGACTACACCGGGGAGCTGTTTTTT
CASSDLAGDYTGELFF
>.|TRBJ1-5|.|TRBV30
TGTGCCTGGAGTGTACGAGGGAGCAATCAGCCCCAGCATTTT
CAWSVRGSNQPQHF
>.|TRBJ2-5|.|TRBV10-3
TGTGCCATCAGTGAGTCTGGAGCAGGGAAGACCCAGTACTTC
CAISESGAGKTQYF
>.|TRBJ1-4|.|TRBV29-1
TGCCACGGCAGTTACAAACGGCCAACTAATGAAAAACTGTTTTTT
CHGSYKRPTNEKLFF
>.|TRBJ2-7|.|TRBV7-2
TGTGCCAGCAGCCCGCTCCGGAACTCCTACGAGCAGTACTTC
CASSPLRNSYEQYF
>TRBD2|TRBJ2-3|few|TRBV2
TGTGCCACCAAAACCGGGACTAGAGGAGATACGCAGTATTTT
CATKTGTRGDTQYF
>TRBD1|TRBJ2-2|.|TRBV4-3
TGCGCCAGCAGCCTAGCCGCCGGGACAGGGGACAACACCGGGGAGCTGTTTTTT
CASSLAAGTGDNTGELFF
>.|TRBJ1-1|few|TRBV18
TGTGCCAGCTCACCCAATACAGGGCTGAACACTGAAGCTTTCTTT
CASSPNTGLNTEAFF
>.|TRBJ1-1|few|TRBV10-3
TGTGCCATCAGTGCAACTTCAAGCGGGGGGACTGAAGCTTTCTTT
CAISATSSGGTEAFF
>TRBD1|TRBJ2-2|.|TRBV4-3
TGCGCCAGCAGCCAAACAGGGGACAGCGGGGAGCTGTTTTTT
CASSQTGDSGELFF
>.|TRBJ2-5|.|TRBV18
TGTGCCAGCTCACCCAGGGAGACCCAGTACTTC
CASSPRETQYF
>.|TRBJ2-7|many|TRBV7-2
TGTGCCAGCAGCCCTGCTGGGGGGTACGAGCAGTACTTC
CASSPAGGYEQYF
>.|TRBJ2-5|.|TRBV2
TGTGCCAGCAGCGCCCTCCCGGCGGAGACCCAGTACTTC
CASSALPAETQYF
>TRBD1|TRBJ1-2|.|TRBV6-5
TGTGCCAGCACCCGGACAGGGGGCAACTATGGCTACACCTTC
CASTRTGGNYGYTF
>TRBD1|TRBJ1-1|.|TRBV10-2
TGCGCCAGCAGCCCGGGACAGCTGAACACTGAAGCTTTCTTT
CASSPGQLNTEAFF
>TRBD2|TRBJ2-7|.|TRBV30
TGTGCCTGGAACCCCGAGCGGGGGGGCCAGTACTTC
CAWNPERGGQYF
>.|TRBJ1-2|many|TRBV28
TGTGCCACCCGTGAGGCGAATGGCTACACCTTC
CATREANGYTF
>TRBD2|TRBJ2-3|.|TRBV2
TGTGCCAGCAGGAGACTAGCGGTGGGCACAGATACGCAGTATTTT
CASRRLAVGTDTQYF
>.|TRBJ1-1|.|TRBV2
TGTGCCAGCAGTGTACAGGGACGGAACACTGAAGCTTTCTTT
CASSVQGRNTEAFF
>.|TRBJ2-3|.|TRBV5-1
TGCGCCAGCAGTTTTGGCGGGGCGGCAGATACGCAGTATTTT
CASSFGGAADTQYF
>.|TRBJ1-1|.|TRBV15
TGTGCCACCAGCAGAGGGGTCTCTATGGGGACTGAAGCTTTCTTT
CATSRGVSMGTEAFF
>.|TRBJ1-5|.|TRBV2
TGTGCCAGCAGATTGCGGACAGCCCTTAGCAATCAGCCCCAGCATTTT
CASRLRTALSNQPQHF
>.|TRBJ1-1|.|TRBV29-1
TGCAGCGTTGAAGGTAGGAGTGGGAGCACTGAAGCTTTCTTT
CSVEGRSGSTEAFF
>.|TRBJ1-5|.|TRBV21-1
TGTGCCAGCAGCAAATCCGGCACAGGACCTAATCAGCCCCAGCATTTT
CASSKSGTGPNQPQHF
>.|TRBJ2-7|.|TRBV7-2
TGTGCCAGCAGCTTGCGGTACGAGCAGTACTTC
CASSLRYEQYF
>.|TRBJ1-6|.|TRBV4-1
TGCGCCAGCAGCCAAGATCAAAGTTCACCCCTCCACTTT
CASSQDQSSPLHF
>TRBD1|TRBJ2-7|few|TRBV2
TGTGCCAGCAAAGGGACAGGGGGCTCCTACGAGCAGTACTTC
CASKGTGGSYEQYF
>.|TRBJ1-6|few|TRBV4-3
TGCGCCAGCAGCCATATGAATTCACCCCTCCACTTT
CASSHMNSPLHF
>.|TRBJ2-2|.|TRBV29-1
TGCAGCGTTGGTCGGCAGAGAAACACCGGGGAGCTGTTTTTT
CSVGRQRNTGELFF
>.|TRBJ1-1|.|TRBV7-2
TGTGCCAGCAGCACCCCCCTGGGCACTGAAGCTTTCTTT
CASSTPLGTEAFF
>.|TRBJ2-3|once|TRBV6-6
TGTGCCAGCAGTTACTCAGGTGGAGATACGCAGTATTTT
CASSYSGGDTQYF
>.|TRBJ1-2|.|TRBV30
TGTGCCTGGAGCGCGTCAGGTTCCTATGGCTACACCTTC
CAWSASGSYGYTF
>TRBD2|TRBJ2-5|medium-sized|TRBV10-3
TGTGCCATCAGTGCCCTCGGGACTAGCGAAGAGACCCAGTACTTC
CAISALGTSEETQYF
>.|TRBJ2-7|.|TRBV2
TGTGCCAGCAGGACCACCTACGAGCAGTACTTC
CASRTTYEQYF
>TRBD1|TRBJ2-5|few|TRBV5-4
TGTGCCAGCACCAGGGACAGCAAAGGGGAGACCCAGTACTTC
CASTRDSKGETQYF
>TRBD1|TRBJ1-5|few|TRBV2
TGTGCCAGCAGAGCTAGGACAGGGCGCAATCAGCCCCAGCATTTT
CASRARTGRNQPQHF
>TRBD1|TRBJ1-2|.|TRBV5-1
TGCGCCAGCAGCCTAAACCCCAGACAGGGACCTTATGGCTACACCTTC
CASSLNPRQGPYGYTF
>.|TRBJ2-7|.|TRBV5-6
TGTGCCAGCAGCTTGCTGAGGGGCGAGCAGTACTTC
CASSLLRGEQYF
>.|TRBJ2-5|once|TRBV9
TGTGCCAGCACCCTAGGGGCTCGAGCAGAAGAGACCCAGTACTTC
CASTLGARAEETQYF
>.|TRBJ1-4|.|TRBV7-3
TGTGCCAGCAGCTTAAGGGCTTGGGGCGTTTGGCTGTTTTTT
CASSLRAWGVWLFF
>.|TRBJ2-5|.|TRBV5-1
TGCGCCAGCAGCCCCTCGGGGGAGACCCAGTACTTC
CASSPSGETQYF